The 30 T cell receptor beta chains below were found in one sample sequenced in a study of response to subunit inactivated influenza vaccine. Each CDR3 protein is one row after TCRdb ran MiXCR on the RT-PCR reads. The sample lists around 790,000 distinct CDR3 sequences, about 20% seen once, with roughly 10% in the top ten. The source material was PBMCs from blood, sampled 4 to 6 days after vaccination. These receptors all stem from a middle-aged man who received an inactivated influenza vaccine.

The rearrangement uses TRBV6-2 or TRBV6-3 and TRBJ2-2; maybe TRBD2 (5 bases). This CDR3 comprises 15 residues. Germline-derived CDR1 and CDR2 are MNHEY and SVGEGT. The V gene lost 3 bases and the J gene lost 7 bases, with 15 bases spanning the gap. CDR3 sequence (DNA): TGTGCCAGCAGTTATACGTGGGAGATTGACGGGGAGCTGTTTTTT. It specifies CASSYTWEIDGELFF.

This clonotype was counted only a few times. The V gene is TRBV27, the J gene TRBJ2-2; no reliable D call. V shed 6 bases and J shed 7 bases, with 15 bases lying between them. Germline V gene sequence: CDR1 MNHEY, CDR2 SMNVEV (reference sequence). The CDR3 contains 14 residues. The CDR3 DNA is TGTGCCAGCAGCCGCGGAAGGGCCGACGGGGAGCTGTTTTTT. Protein product: CASSRGRADGELFF.

The rearrangement joins TRBV7-9 to TRBJ1-1, with 9 bases lining up with TRBD1. Per germline, CDR1 SEHNR and CDR2 FQNEAQ (reference sequence). After removal of 5 bases from V and 5 bases from J, the junction contained 12 bases not matched to a gene. The CDR3 totals 16 residues. As DNA, the CDR3 is TGTGCCAGCAGCCCCGGTGGGGGACAGGGATATACTGAAGCTTTCTTT. As protein: CASSPGGGQGYTEAFF.

This clonotype was detected ten times or more. The genes are TRBV5-1 and TRBJ2-1; D unresolved. The V and J ends lost 3 bases and 8 bases respectively, with 9 bases between them. CDR3 size: 12 residues. Germline assignment: CDR1 SGHRS and CDR2 YFSETQ. The CDR3 loop reads CASSYQSHEQFF. The CDR3 bases are TGCGCCAGCAGCTATCAGTCCCATGAGCAGTTCTTC.

This clonotype occurred a few times. The chain is built from TRBV19 and TRBJ2-3; the match to TRBD1 covers 8 bases. Per germline, CDR1 LNHDA and CDR2 SQIVND (reference sequence). The CDR3 extends over 14 amino acids. Trimming cost V 6 bases and J 4 bases; bases outside gene matches: 6. The CDR3 sequence: CASRPDRASDTQYF. CDR3 DNA: TGTGCCAGTAGACCGGACAGGGCGTCAGATACGCAGTATTTT.

This clonotype appeared a single time. This rearrangement joins TRBV24-1 to TRBJ2-5; TRBD1 or TRBD2 may be the D gene (6 bases each). CDR3 size: 16 residues. V gave up 0 bases and J gave up 4 bases, with 14 bases separating them. Germline loops: CDR1 KGHDR, CDR2 SFDVKD. CDR3 sequence: CATSDLGGPSLETQYF. The CDR3 DNA reads TGTGCCACCAGTGATTTGGGGGGGCCCTCCCTAGAGACCCAGTACTTC.

This clonotype was seen only a few times. The chain has TRBV27 and TRBJ1-1, with D uncertain. This CDR3 is 13 amino acids long. V lost 0 bases to trimming and J lost 5 bases, with 7 bases between them. CDR1 is MNHEY, CDR2 SMNVEV, per germline (reference sequence). CDR3 bases: TGTGCCAGCAGTTTATCGATGGGGACTGAAGCTTTCTTT. Its translation is CASSLSMGTEAFF.

This clonotype was observed at least ten times. The chain links TRBV12-3 or TRBV12-4 to TRBJ2-3, with a weak D call TRBD1 (5 bases). The CDR3 contains 15 residues. The V and J ends lost 6 bases and 0 bases respectively, with 13 bases between them. CDR3 DNA sequence: TGTGCCAGCAGACGGCAGGGAACAAGCACAGATACGCAGTATTTT. Its protein is CASRRQGTSTDTQYF.

This clonotype was recorded a few times. The chain is built from TRBV5-4 and TRBJ1-5; D might be TRBD1 (5 bases). The CDR3 loop spans 13 amino acids. Trimming removed 3 bases at V and 4 bases at J, with 8 bases between. Germline V CDR1 and CDR2: SGHNT, YYREEE (reference sequence). DNA of the CDR3: TGTGCCAGCAGCTGGGACCTTAATCAGCCCCAGCATTTT. It translates to CASSWDLNQPQHF.

The sample holds a few counts of this clonotype. This chain links TRBV29-1 with TRBJ1-1; D remains unclear. This CDR3 comprises 14 residues. The germline CDR1 and CDR2 sequences are SQVTM and ANQGSEA. V gave up 2 bases and J gave up 0 bases, with 10 bases separating them. The CDR3 here is CSVELRAMNTEAFF. The CDR3 DNA follows: TGCAGCGTTGAATTAAGGGCCATGAACACTGAAGCTTTCTTT.

The V and J genes are TRBV10-3 and TRBJ1-5; D is uncertain. Trimming pared 10 bases from V and 3 bases from J, leaving 10 bases between. The CDR3 runs to 12 residues. Germline CDR1 and CDR2: ENHRY and SYGVKD. The CDR3 sequence: CATGRNNQPQHF. The CDR3 region has the DNA TGTGCCACCGGACGGAACAATCAGCCCCAGCATTTT.

Only a few counts were recorded for this clonotype. The chain recombines TRBV25-1 with TRBJ1-4; D is ambiguous. The CDR3 loop spans 13 amino acids. V lost 4 bases, J lost 8 bases, and 11 bases lay in between. Per germline, CDR1 MGHDK and CDR2 SYGVNS. CDR3 region: CASSGPMDEKLFF. CDR3 DNA sequence: TGTGCCAGCAGTGGGCCGATGGACGAAAAACTGTTTTTT.

The genes are TRBV6-2 or TRBV6-3 and TRBJ1-1, with TRBD1 as a possible D gene (5 bases). Germline values: CDR1 MNHEY, CDR2 SVGEGT. This CDR3 contains 12 residues. The V gene lost 0 bases and the J gene lost 8 bases, with 7 bases spanning the gap. CDR3 nucleotides: TGTGCCAGCAGTTACTCGTGGGGGGAAGCTTTCTTT. Its protein is CASSYSWGEAFF.

This CDR3 reads CASSSPRGAAGNTIYF. The CDR3 DNA reads TGTGCCAGCAGTTCTCCGCGGGGGGCGGCTGGAAACACCATATATTTT. The chain is built from TRBV6-5 and TRBJ1-3; TRBD1 is a possible D gene (6 bases). CDR1 is MNHEY and CDR2 is SVGAGI in the germline V gene. The CDR3 runs 16 residues. V was cut by 4 bases and J by 2 bases, with 15 bases left in between.

The chain joins TRBV7-9 to TRBJ1-1; D is ambiguous. The V gene lost 4 bases and the J gene lost 5 bases, with 14 bases spanning the gap. Per the germline V gene, CDR1 is SEHNR and CDR2 is FQNEAQ (reference sequence). CDR3 length: 14 residues. CDR3: CASSSSPGRTEAFF. In nucleotides, the CDR3 is TGTGCCAGCAGCTCTAGCCCGGGGAGGACTGAAGCTTTCTTT.

There are a few counts of this clonotype. Mismatch with germline at one junction end may stem from a read error. The chain carries TRBV7-2 and TRBJ2-5, with a tentative D call TRBD1 (6 bases). The germline gives CDR1 SGHTA, CDR2 FQGNSA. The CDR3 extends over 16 amino acids. In nucleotides, the CDR3 is TGTGCCAGCAGCTCCATAGCCGGTAGCAGGGGAGCAAGAAGGTCTTTC. It yields the protein CASSSIAGSRGARRSF.

V and J are TRBV7-2 and TRBJ2-2; D call uncertain. Per germline, CDR1 SGHTA and CDR2 FQGNSA. V lost 8 bases and J lost 2, with 15 bases in between. This CDR3 has 15 amino acids. DNA for the CDR3: TGTGCCAGCGGCCGGCGTGGGCTTAACACCGGGGAGCTGTTTTTT. It yields the protein CASGRRGLNTGELFF.

This clonotype was recorded once. Since the CDR3 does not end with the conserved phenylalanine or tryptophan, this likely comes from a read error. The chain is built from TRBV4-2 and TRBJ2-5; 10 nucleotides align to TRBD2. The CDR3 covers 17 residues. The ends lost 3 bases at V and 5 bases at J; junction bases unmatched: 12. The germline gives CDR1 LGHNA, CDR2 YNFKEQ. The CDR3, as DNA: TGTGCCAGCAGCCACCCGTCTAAGCGGGAGGGTATTGAGACCCAGTACTAC. Protein: CASSHPSKREGIETQYY.

This clonotype was observed a few times. V usage is TRBV7-9 and J usage is TRBJ2-7, with D unresolved. The CDR3 spans 13 residues. From germline, CDR1 is SEHNR and CDR2 FQNEAQ (reference sequence). The V end was cut by 5 bases, the J end by 9 bases, with 17 bases between. The CDR3 DNA sequence: TGTGCCAGCAGCACCGGCCACTCTACGGGGCAGTACTTC. It yields the protein CASSTGHSTGQYF.

The chain uses TRBV28 and TRBJ2-7; D is ambiguous. The CDR3 is 17 residues long. The ends were cut back, 3 bases at V and 5 bases at J, with 23 bases in the middle. Germline CDR1 and CDR2: MDHEN and SYDVKM. This CDR3 is CASSFHPRLGIRHEQYF. The CDR3 region has the DNA TGTGCCAGCAGTTTCCATCCTAGGCTGGGGATCAGACACGAGCAGTACTTC.

This sequence joins TRBV20-1 and TRBJ2-6; 8 bases map to TRBD1. The CDR3 loop spans 15 amino acids. Trimming at V came to 3 bases and at J to 2 bases, leaving 3 bases not matched to a gene. Germline V lookup: CDR1 DFQATT, CDR2 SNEGSKA (reference sequence). The CDR3 sequence: CSARDRAAGANVLTF. The CDR3 nucleotides are TGCAGTGCTAGGGACAGGGCTGCTGGGGCCAACGTCCTGACTTTC.

The chain uses TRBV20-1 and TRBJ1-4; D gene unclear. V was pared by 3 bases and J by 10 bases, with 12 bases between. Germline CDR1 is DFQATT and CDR2 is SNEGSKA (reference sequence). The CDR3 sequence is 12 residues long. The chain's CDR3 is CSARLVAGKLFF. The DNA of the CDR3 is TGCAGTGCTAGGCTGGTGGCTGGAAAACTGTTTTTT.

This clonotype was picked up a small number of times. V usage is TRBV25-1 and J usage is TRBJ2-7; 7 bases agree with TRBD1. The CDR3 consists of 17 residues. CDR1 is MGHDK, CDR2 SYGVNS, per germline. The trim removed 1 base at V and 1 base at J, leaving 10 bases unmatched. The CDR3 DNA sequence: TGTGCCAGCAGTGAATCTCTTACAGGGGCGCGGTCCTACGAGCAGTACTTC. Protein: CASSESLTGARSYEQYF.

This sequence joins TRBV6-2 or TRBV6-3 and TRBJ2-7; 11 nucleotides match TRBD2. Germline loops: CDR1 MNHEY, CDR2 SVGEGT. The CDR3 extends over 14 amino acids. The ends lost 0 bases at V and 8 bases at J; junction bases unmatched: 3. This CDR3 reads CASSYSLAGGQQYF. In nucleotides, the CDR3 is TGTGCCAGCAGTTACTCCCTAGCGGGAGGCCAGCAGTACTTC.

This clonotype was recorded a few times. The chain recombines TRBV10-3 with TRBJ2-7; 9 bases fit TRBD1. The CDR3 length is 17 residues. J gave up 3 bases and V 3 bases, and 12 bases lay outside the gene matches. CDR1 and CDR2 from the germline V gene are ENHRY and SYGVKD. The CDR3 loop reads CAISDYLRDRADYEQYF. For the CDR3, the DNA is TGTGCCATCAGTGATTACCTCCGGGACAGGGCCGACTACGAGCAGTACTTC.

The CDR3 sequence: CATSDRTGLEEQYF. The CDR3 DNA sequence: TGTGCCACCAGCGACCGGACAGGGCTGGAGGAGCAGTACTTC. The V and J genes are TRBV15 and TRBJ2-7; 8 bases are shared with TRBD1. The V and J ends lost 5 bases and 7 bases, in that order; junction bases with no gene match: 10. The CDR3 totals 14 residues. The germline CDR1 and CDR2 sequences are LNHNV and YYDKDF (reference sequence).

This clonotype was detected a few times. The J gene is TRBJ1-4, the V gene TRBV7-9; a possible D gene is TRBD1 (5 bases). Germline loops: CDR1 SEHNR, CDR2 FQNEAQ (reference sequence). The CDR3 is 14 amino acids. V shed 8 bases and J shed 2 bases, with 12 bases lying between them. The CDR3 loop reads CASGVWGTNEKLFF. The CDR3 bases are TGTGCCAGCGGGGTATGGGGGACTAATGAAAAACTGTTTTTT.

This rearrangement joins TRBV6-5 to TRBJ2-2; tentative D call: TRBD2 (5 bases). Germline-derived CDR1 and CDR2 are MNHEY and SVGAGI. V was cut by 2 bases and J by 1 base, with 14 bases left in between. This CDR3 has 17 residues. The DNA of the CDR3 is TGTGCCAGCAGTTACCCTAAGCCGGACTGGAACACCGGGGAGCTGTTTTTT. Protein sequence: CASSYPKPDWNTGELFF.

This chain links TRBV4-1 with TRBJ2-1, with 8 bases identical to TRBD2. The CDR3 extends over 15 amino acids. V shed 4 bases, J shed 5 bases, and the junction held 7 bases outside the gene matches. Germline lookup yields CDR1 MGHRA and CDR2 YSYEKL. CDR3 amino acids: CASSPPGGGNNEQFF. In DNA, the CDR3 is TGCGCCAGCAGCCCTCCGGGCGGGGGGAACAATGAGCAGTTCTTC.

The V call is TRBV12-3 or TRBV12-4, the J call TRBJ2-5; 11 nucleotides match TRBD2. Trimming cost V 6 bases and J 1 base; bases outside gene matches: 7. The CDR3 has 16 residues. The CDR3 DNA follows: TGTGCCAGCAGCCTCGCCGGGACTAGCGGCCAAGAGACCCAGTACTTC. Translating gives CASSLAGTSGQETQYF.